This entry concerns a single T cell receptor beta chain. This specimen comes from a study of blood T cell repertoires in COVID-19. In the authors' methods: Reference gene primer amplification yielded estimated nucleated cell counts. Some clones are missing from TCRdb's copy, which holds only in-frame ones; the method was immunoSEQ multiplex PCR. The DNA gave D and trimming, while V, J and clone size come from that table. This sample has about 200,000 clones; 85% to 90% occur once, and the top ten carry around 4.2%. Germline V gene data show CDR1 as SEHNR and CDR2 as FQNEAQ (reference sequence). The CDR3 runs to 15 residues. V lost 0 bases, J lost 4 bases, and 12 bases lay in between. Study members were between about 18 and 95 years old and lived in about two dozen US regions.

The TCR comes from a woman aged 30 to 39 with acute COVID-19. The specimen was PBMCs or T cells enriched from blood (not recorded which). The chain combines TRBV7-9 with TRBJ1-2; the D is unclear. The CDR3 region has the DNA TGTGCCAGCAGCTTAGCGCAAGGGAGAGTCTATGGCTACACCTTC. Protein product: CASSLAQGRVYGYTF. The full variable domain, completed using reference TRBV7-9 and TRBJ1-2, is DTGVSQNPRHKITKRGQNVTFRCDPISEHNRLYWYRQTLGQGPEFLTYFQNEAQLEKSRLLSDRFSAERPKGSFSTLEIQRTEQGDSAMYLCASSLAQGRVYGYTFGSGTRLTVV.